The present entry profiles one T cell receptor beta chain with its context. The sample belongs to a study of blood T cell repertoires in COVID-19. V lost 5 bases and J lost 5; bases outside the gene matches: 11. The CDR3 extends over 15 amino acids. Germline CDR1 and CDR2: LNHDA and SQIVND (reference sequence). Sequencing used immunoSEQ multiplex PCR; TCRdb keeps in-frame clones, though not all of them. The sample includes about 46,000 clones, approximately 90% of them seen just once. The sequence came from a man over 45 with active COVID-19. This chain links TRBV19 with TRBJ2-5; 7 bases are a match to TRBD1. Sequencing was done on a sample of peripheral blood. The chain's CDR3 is CASSAIQGLRETQYF. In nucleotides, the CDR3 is TGTGCCAGTAGTGCCATACAGGGGCTTCGGGAGACCCAGTACTTC.